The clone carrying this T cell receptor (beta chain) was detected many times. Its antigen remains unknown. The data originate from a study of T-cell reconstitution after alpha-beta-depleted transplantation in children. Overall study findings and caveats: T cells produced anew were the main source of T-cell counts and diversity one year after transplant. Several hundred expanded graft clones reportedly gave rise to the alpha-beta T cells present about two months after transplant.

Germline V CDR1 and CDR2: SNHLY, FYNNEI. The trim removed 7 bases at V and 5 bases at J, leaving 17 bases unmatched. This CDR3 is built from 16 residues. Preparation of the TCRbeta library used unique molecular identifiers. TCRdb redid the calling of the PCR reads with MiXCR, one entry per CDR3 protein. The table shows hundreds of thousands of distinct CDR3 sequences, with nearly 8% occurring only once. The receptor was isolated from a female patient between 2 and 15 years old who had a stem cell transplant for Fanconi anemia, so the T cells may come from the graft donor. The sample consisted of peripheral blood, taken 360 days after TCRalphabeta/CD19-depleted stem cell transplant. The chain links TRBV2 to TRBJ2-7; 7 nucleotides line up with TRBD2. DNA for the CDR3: TGTGCCAGCAAGAGATTTTTGGGGGGGGGAACAGACGAGCAGTACTTC. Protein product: CASKRFLGGGTDEQYF.